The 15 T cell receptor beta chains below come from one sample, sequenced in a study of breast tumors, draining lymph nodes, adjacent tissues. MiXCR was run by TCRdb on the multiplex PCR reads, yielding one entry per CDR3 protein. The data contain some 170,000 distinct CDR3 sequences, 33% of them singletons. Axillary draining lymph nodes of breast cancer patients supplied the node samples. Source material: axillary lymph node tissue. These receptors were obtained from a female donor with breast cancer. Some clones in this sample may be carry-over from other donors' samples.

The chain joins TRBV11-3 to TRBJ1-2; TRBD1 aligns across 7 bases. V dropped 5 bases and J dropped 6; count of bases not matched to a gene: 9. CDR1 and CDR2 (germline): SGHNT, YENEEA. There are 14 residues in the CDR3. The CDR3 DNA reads TGTGCCAGCAGCCCAAGCGGGACAGCCGATGGCTACACCTTC. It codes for CASSPSGTADGYTF.

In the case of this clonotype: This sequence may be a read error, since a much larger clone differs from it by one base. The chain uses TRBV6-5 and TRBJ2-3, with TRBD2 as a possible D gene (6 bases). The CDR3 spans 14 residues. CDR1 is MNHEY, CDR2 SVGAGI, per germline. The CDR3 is CASRRGFTTGTQYF. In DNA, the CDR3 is TGTGCCAGCAGGCGGGGCTTCACTACAGGTACGCAGTATTTT.

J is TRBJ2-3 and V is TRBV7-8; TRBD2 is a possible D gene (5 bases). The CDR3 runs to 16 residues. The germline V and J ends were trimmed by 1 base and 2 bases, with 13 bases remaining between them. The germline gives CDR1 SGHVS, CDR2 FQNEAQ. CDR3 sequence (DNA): TGTGCCAGCAGCTTAGTGAGGGATGGAAACACAGATACGCAGTATTTT. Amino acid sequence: CASSLVRDGNTDTQYF.

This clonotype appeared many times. CDR3 in amino acids: CASSGAGHEQYF. CDR3 DNA: TGTGCCAGCAGTGGGGCAGGCCACGAGCAGTACTTC. The chain joins TRBV2 to TRBJ2-7, with D hard to call. The V gene lost 4 bases and the J gene lost 5 bases, with 9 bases spanning the gap. CDR1 and CDR2 from the germline V gene are SNHLY and FYNNEI. The CDR3 length is 12 residues.

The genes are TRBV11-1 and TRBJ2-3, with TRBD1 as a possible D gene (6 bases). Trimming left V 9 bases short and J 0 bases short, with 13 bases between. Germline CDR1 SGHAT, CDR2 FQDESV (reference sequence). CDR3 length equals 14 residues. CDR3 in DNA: TGTGCCAGTACCAATACAGGGAGCACAGATACGCAGTATTTT. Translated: CASTNTGSTDTQYF.

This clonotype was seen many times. The CDR3 DNA is TGCAGCCTTGGAGGGCCGAATGAGCAGTTCTTC. It specifies CSLGGPNEQFF. The chain has TRBV20-1 and TRBJ2-1; TRBD2 is a possible D gene (6 bases). The germline V gene encodes CDR1 DFQATT and CDR2 SNEGSKA (reference sequence). The CDR3 is 11 residues long.

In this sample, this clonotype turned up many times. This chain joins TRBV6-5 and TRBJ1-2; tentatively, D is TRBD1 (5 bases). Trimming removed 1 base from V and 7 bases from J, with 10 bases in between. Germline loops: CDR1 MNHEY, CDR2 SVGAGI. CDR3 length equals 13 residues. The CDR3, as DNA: TGTGCCAGCAGTTACTACGATGGGGGTGGCTACACCTTC. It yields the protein CASSYYDGGGYTF.

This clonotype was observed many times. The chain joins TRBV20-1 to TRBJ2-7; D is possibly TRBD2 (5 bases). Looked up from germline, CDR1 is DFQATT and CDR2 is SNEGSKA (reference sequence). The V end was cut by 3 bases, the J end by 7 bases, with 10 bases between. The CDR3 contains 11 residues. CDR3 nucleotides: TGCAGTGCTAGCAGCGGCTATGAGCAGTACTTC. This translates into CSASSGYEQYF.

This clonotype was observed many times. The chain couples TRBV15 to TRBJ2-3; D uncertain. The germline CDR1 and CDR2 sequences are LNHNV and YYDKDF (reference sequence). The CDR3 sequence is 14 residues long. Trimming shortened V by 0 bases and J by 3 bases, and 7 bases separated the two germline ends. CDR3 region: CATSRDSDTDTQYF. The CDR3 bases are TGTGCCACCAGCAGAGATTCGGATACAGATACGCAGTATTTT.

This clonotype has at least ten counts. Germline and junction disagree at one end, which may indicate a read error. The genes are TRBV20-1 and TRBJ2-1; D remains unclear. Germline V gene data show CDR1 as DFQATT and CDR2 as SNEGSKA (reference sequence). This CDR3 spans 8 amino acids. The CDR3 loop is CSASLNFF. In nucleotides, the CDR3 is TGCAGTGCTAGCTTAAATTTTTTC.

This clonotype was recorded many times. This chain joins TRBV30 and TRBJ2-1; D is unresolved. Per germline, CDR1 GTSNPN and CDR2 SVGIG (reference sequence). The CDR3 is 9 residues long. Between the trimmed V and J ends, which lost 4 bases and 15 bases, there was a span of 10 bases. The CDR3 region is CAWNPPPFF. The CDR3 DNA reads TGTGCCTGGAACCCCCCCCCGTTCTTC.

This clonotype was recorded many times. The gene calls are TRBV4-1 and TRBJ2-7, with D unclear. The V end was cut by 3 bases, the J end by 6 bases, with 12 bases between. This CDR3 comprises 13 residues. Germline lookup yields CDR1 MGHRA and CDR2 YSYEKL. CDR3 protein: CASSQRTPPEQYF. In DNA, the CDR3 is TGCGCCAGCAGCCAGCGAACCCCCCCCGAGCAGTACTTC.

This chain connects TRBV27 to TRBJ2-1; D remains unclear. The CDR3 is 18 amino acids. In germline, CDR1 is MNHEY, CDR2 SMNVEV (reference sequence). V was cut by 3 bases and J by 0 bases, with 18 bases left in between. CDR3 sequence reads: CASSFETGRPSSYNEQFF. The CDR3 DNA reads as TGTGCCAGCAGTTTTGAAACTGGGCGGCCTAGCTCCTACAATGAGCAGTTCTTC.

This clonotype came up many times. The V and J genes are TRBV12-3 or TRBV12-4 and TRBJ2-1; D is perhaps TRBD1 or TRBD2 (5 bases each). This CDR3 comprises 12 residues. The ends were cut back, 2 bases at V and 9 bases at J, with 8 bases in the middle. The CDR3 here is CASSLSGTEQFF. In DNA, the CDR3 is TGTGCCAGCAGTTTATCCGGGACTGAGCAGTTCTTC.

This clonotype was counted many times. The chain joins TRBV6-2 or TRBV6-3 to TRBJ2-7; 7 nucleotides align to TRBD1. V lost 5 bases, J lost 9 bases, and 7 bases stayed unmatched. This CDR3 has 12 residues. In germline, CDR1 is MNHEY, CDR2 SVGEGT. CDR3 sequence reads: CASSRDSYAQYF. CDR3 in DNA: TGTGCCAGCAGTAGGGACAGCTATGCGCAGTACTTC.